This TCR beta chain was sequenced during a study of blood T cell repertoires in COVID-19. Across the study: COVID-19 samples from acute and convalescent phases originated in the United States, Italy and Spain.

The germline gives CDR1 LGHNA, CDR2 YNFKEQ. The CDR3 extends over 18 amino acids. The trim removed 1 base at V and 4 bases at J, leaving 11 bases unmatched. Clones were read by immunoSEQ multiplex PCR, and TCRdb kept only the in-frame ones, dropping some. The table includes 50,000 to 75,000 clones, around 82% detected once. The clonotype originates from a man aged 55-75 years with acute or convalescent COVID-19. J is TRBJ2-2 and V is TRBV4-2; the match to TRBD2 covers 8 bases. What was sequenced was peripheral blood. The CDR3 nucleotides are TGTGCCAGCAGCCAAGTGTCGGCCCTCGGGGGGGCCACCGGGGAGCTGTTTTTT. Protein product: CASSQVSALGGATGELFF.